Listed below are T cell receptor beta chains from one sample, sequenced in a study of cytomegalovirus exposure and HLA in healthy donors. The repertoire was sequenced with immunoSEQ multiplex PCR; TCRdb's copy has only in-frame clones and lacks some. Altogether fewer than 250,000 clones are present, around 81% being singletons, with the ten largest covering 1.5% to 2%. The sample was PBMCs. These receptors came from a man aged 18-30 years in good health and CMV-seronegative. CDR3s include the opening cysteine and the closing phenylalanine or tryptophan. D genes are given only for firm matches. Expanded clones get a size class; other rows say once, few or many, or leave the size out.

CDR3: CASRTENEKLFF
DNA: TGTGCCAGTCGGACAGAGAATGAAAAACTGTTTTTT
V: TRBV7-9
D: NA
size: NA
J: TRBJ1-4

CDR3: CASSSPGGTIYGYTF
DNA: TGTGCCAGTAGTTCCCCGGGAGGGACTATATATGGCTACACCTTC
V: TRBV19
D: NA
size: NA
J: TRBJ1-2

CDR3: CASSAGQGIDTQYF
DNA: TGTGCCAGCTCAGCGGGACAGGGCATAGATACGCAGTATTTT
V: TRBV18
D: TRBD1
size: NA
J: TRBJ2-3

CDR3: CASSPRTGNLGGYTF
DNA: TGTGCCAGCAGCCCCAGGACAGGGAATCTCGGGGGCTACACCTTC
V: TRBV5-8
D: TRBD1
size: NA
J: TRBJ1-2

CDR3: CASSPRPQGRDYNSPLHF
DNA: TGTGCCAGCTCACCCCGACCACAGGGAAGGGACTATAATTCACCCCTCCACTTT
V: TRBV18
D: NA
size: NA
J: TRBJ1-6

CDR3: CASSQRGDTQYF
DNA: TGTGCCAGCAGCCAACGAGGAGATACGCAGTATTTT
V: TRBV14
D: NA
size: NA
J: TRBJ2-3

CDR3: CASKTGAAGSTYEQYF
DNA: TGCGCCAGTAAAACAGGGGCAGCGGGCAGCACCTACGAGCAGTACTTC
V: TRBV5-1
D: NA
size: NA
J: TRBJ2-7

CDR3: CASSAYDRVYGYTF
DNA: TGTGCCAGTAGTGCCTACGACAGGGTCTATGGCTACACCTTC
V: TRBV19
D: TRBD1
size: NA
J: TRBJ1-2

CDR3: CASRATGHSTDTQYF
DNA: TGTGCCAGCAGGGCCACGGGACATAGCACAGATACGCAGTATTTT
V: TRBV6-5
D: NA
size: NA
J: TRBJ2-3

CDR3: CASSLEWASYEQYF
DNA: TGTGCCAGCAGCTTAGAATGGGCATCCTACGAGCAGTACTTC
V: TRBV7-9
D: NA
size: NA
J: TRBJ2-7

CDR3: CASSSPNSGTSTDTQYF
DNA: TGTGCCAGCAGTTCTCCCAACTCTGGGACTAGCACAGATACGCAGTATTTT
V: TRBV27
D: NA
size: NA
J: TRBJ2-3

CDR3: CASSLASVTGVTTGELFF
DNA: TGTGCCAGCAGCTTGGCTAGTGTGACAGGGGTCACCACCGGGGAGCTGTTTTTT
V: TRBV7-8
D: TRBD1
size: NA
J: TRBJ2-2

CDR3: CASSRYSGNTIYF
DNA: TGTGCCAGCAGCCGATACAGTGGAAACACCATATATTTT
V: TRBV14
D: NA
size: NA
J: TRBJ1-3

CDR3: CASSATGFYEQYF
DNA: TGTGCCAGTAGTGCCACAGGATTCTACGAGCAGTACTTC
V: TRBV19
D: NA
size: NA
J: TRBJ2-7

CDR3: CASSSGQSLGDTEAFF
DNA: TGTGCCAGCAGCTCGGGACAGAGCCTCGGGGACACTGAAGCTTTCTTT
V: TRBV11-2
D: TRBD1
size: NA
J: TRBJ1-1

CDR3: CASSLELGRDWNQETQYF
DNA: TGTGCCAGCAGCTTAGAATTAGGCCGGGACTGGAATCAAGAGACCCAGTACTTC
V: TRBV7-9
D: NA
size: NA
J: TRBJ2-5

CDR3: CSVAGGTSGNNEQFF
DNA: TGCAGCGTTGCGGGCGGGACTAGCGGTAACAATGAGCAGTTCTTC
V: TRBV29-1
D: TRBD2
size: NA
J: TRBJ2-1

CDR3: CASPHGYTYEQYF
DNA: TGTGCCAGCCCTCACGGGTACACCTACGAGCAGTACTTC
V: TRBV6-4
D: NA
size: NA
J: TRBJ2-7

CDR3: CASSLDGSGQYYGYTF
DNA: TGTGCCAGCAGCTTGGATGGTTCGGGACAGTACTATGGCTACACCTTC
V: TRBV5-6
D: TRBD1
size: NA
J: TRBJ1-2

CDR3: CASSLSSNRGGGELFF
DNA: TGTGCCAGCAGCTTGTCGTCTAACAGGGGTGGCGGGGAGCTGTTTTTT
V: TRBV5-4
D: TRBD1
size: NA
J: TRBJ2-2

CDR3: CATSRAAGSQESQYF
DNA: TGTGCCACCAGTAGGGCGGCGGGGTCACAAGAGTCCCAGTACTTC
V: TRBV15
D: NA
size: once
J: TRBJ2-5

CDR3: CASSAVWRLAGYNEQFF
DNA: TGTGCCAGCAGCGCAGTCTGGAGACTAGCGGGGTACAATGAGCAGTTCTTC
V: TRBV7-8
D: TRBD2
size: NA
J: TRBJ2-1

CDR3: CASSEPDSEQYF
DNA: TGCGCCAGCAGTGAGCCGGACAGCGAGCAGTACTTC
V: TRBV10-2
D: NA
size: NA
J: TRBJ2-7

CDR3: CASSVERSPDSTQYF
DNA: TGCGCCAGCAGCGTTGAGAGGTCACCCGATTCGACCCAGTACTTC
V: TRBV4-3
D: NA
size: NA
J: TRBJ2-5

CDR3: CAGSEQGVTNTGELFF
DNA: TGTGCCGGCAGTGAGCAGGGGGTTACGAACACCGGGGAGCTGTTTTTT
V: TRBV6-1
D: TRBD1
size: NA
J: TRBJ2-2

CDR3: CASSMRYALGRVNTGELFF
DNA: TGTGCCAGTAGTATGAGGTACGCGTTGGGGCGAGTGAACACCGGGGAGCTGTTTTTT
V: TRBV19
D: NA
size: NA
J: TRBJ2-2

CDR3: CSGQGAWGTEAFF
DNA: TGCAGCGGTCAGGGGGCCTGGGGCACTGAAGCTTTCTTT
V: TRBV29-1
D: TRBD1
size: NA
J: TRBJ1-1

CDR3: CASSPDRGRHEKLFF
DNA: TGCGCCAGCAGCCCGGACAGGGGTAGGCATGAAAAACTGTTTTTT
V: TRBV4-1
D: TRBD1
size: NA
J: TRBJ1-4

CDR3: CASSYSRGRSTGELFF
DNA: TGTGCCAGCAGTTACTCGCGGGGACGGAGCACCGGGGAGCTGTTTTTT
V: TRBV6-5
D: NA
size: NA
J: TRBJ2-2

CDR3: CSSSLKREAFF
DNA: TGTTCCAGCAGCTTAAAGAGAGAAGCTTTCTTT
V: TRBV7-9
D: NA
size: NA
J: TRBJ1-1